A selection of T cell receptor beta chains follows, all from one sample in a study of blood T cells in healthy people across ages. TCRdb re-derived calls from the 5' RACE reads in MiXCR, one entry per CDR3 protein. Counted here are 700,000 to 900,000 distinct CDR3 sequences, roughly 50% occurring once; the ten biggest clones make up around 40%. The source material was blood. All receptors come from an older man in good health. Both conserved end residues are part of each CDR3. Fields, in order: clone size, D gene, J gene, V gene, CDR3 protein, CDR3 DNA. A D gene is named only where the DNA matches it firmly. Not all rows give a size; the values are once, few, many and, for expanded clones, a class.

>few|.|TRBJ2-1|TRBV25-1
CASSEINEQFF
TGTGCCAGCAGTGAAATCAATGAGCAGTTCTTC
>.|.|TRBJ2-7|TRBV7-9
CASSAGASSYNEQYF
TGTGCCAGCAGCGCAGGGGCCAGCTCCTACAATGAGCAGTACTTC
>.|.|TRBJ2-7|TRBV27
CASSSRGRLGYEQYF
TGTGCCAGCAGTTCCCGGGGGCGCCTAGGTTACGAGCAGTACTTC
>.|TRBD1|TRBJ1-1|TRBV6-6
CASSPKDRVKQAFF
TGTGCCAGCAGTCCCAAGGACAGGGTCAAGCAAGCTTTCTTT
>.|TRBD2|TRBJ2-3|TRBV7-3
CASGEVAGGPADTQYF
TGTGCCAGCGGAGAAGTAGCGGGAGGGCCCGCAGATACGCAGTATTTT
>few|.|TRBJ1-2|TRBV4-1
CASSRLPGVSYGYTF
TGCGCCAGCAGCCGACTACCAGGGGTTTCCTATGGCTACACCTTC
>.|TRBD2|TRBJ2-3|TRBV7-2
CVSSRAGEVAAYAYF
TGTGTCAGCAGCCGCGCGGGGGAGGTGGCGGCGTACGCGTATTTT
>once|.|TRBJ2-7|TRBV29-1
CSVVGQISYEQYF
TGCAGCGTAGTAGGACAGATCTCCTACGAGCAGTACTTC
>once|TRBD1|TRBJ1-2|TRBV12-3/TRBV12-4
CASSQDRAYDYTF
TGTGCCAGCAGCCAGGACAGGGCGTATGACTACACCTTC
>.|.|TRBJ1-2|TRBV7-2
CASSVLPDSNYGYTF
TGTGCCAGCAGCGTCCTTCCAGACAGCAACTATGGCTACACCTTC
>.|TRBD2|TRBJ2-1|TRBV5-6
CASRRTSGSSYKEQFF
TGTGCCAGCAGGCGGACTAGCGGGAGCTCCTACAAGGAGCAGTTCTTC
>.|TRBD2|TRBJ2-7|TRBV6-5
CASSYSASGSDSYEQYF
TGTGCCAGCAGTTACTCGGCTAGCGGGAGTGACTCCTACGAGCAGTACTTC
>few|.|TRBJ1-4|TRBV6-6
CASKQGGEKLFF
TGTGCCAGCAAACAGGGTGGCGAAAAACTGTTTTTT
>.|TRBD1|TRBJ2-2|TRBV2
CASLRDSNTGELFF
TGTGCCAGTCTGAGGGACAGTAACACCGGGGAGCTGTTTTTT
>.|.|TRBJ2-4|TRBV6-5
CASSYLWEQYF
TGTGCCAGCAGTTATCTGTGGGAGCAGTACTTC
>once|.|TRBJ2-5|TRBV3-1
CASSQPYDSRETQYF
TGTGCCAGTAGCCAGCCCTATGACAGCCGAGAGACCCAGTACTTC
>.|.|TRBJ2-1|TRBV12-3/TRBV12-4
CASSRRLYNEQFF
TGTGCCAGCAGTCGGCGACTGTACAATGAGCAGTTCTTC
>.|.|TRBJ2-3|TRBV25-1
CASSDDRFGVATQYF
TGTGCCAGCAGTGATGACAGGTTCGGTGTGGCTACGCAGTATTTT
>.|.|TRBJ1-2|TRBV29-1
CSASDTYNGYTF
TGCAGCGCCTCGGACACGTATAATGGCTACACCTTC
>.|.|TRBJ2-7|TRBV7-2
CASRQGAGDEQYF
TGTGCCAGCAGACAGGGAGCAGGAGACGAGCAGTACTTC
>once|.|TRBJ2-7|TRBV11-2
CASSITGSDYEQYF
TGTGCCAGCAGCATCACCGGGAGCGACTACGAGCAGTACTTC
>.|.|TRBJ2-7|TRBV29-1
CSVYPGPGYEQYF
TGCAGCGTCTATCCGGGACCGGGATACGAGCAGTACTTC
>.|.|TRBJ2-5|TRBV21-1
CASRLQGYWETQYF
TGTGCCAGCAGGCTTCAGGGGTATTGGGAGACCCAGTACTTC
>few|.|TRBJ2-3|TRBV29-1
CSVEPGPDTQYF
TGCAGCGTTGAGCCGGGGCCAGATACGCAGTATTTT
>.|.|TRBJ2-7|TRBV6-1
CASSELPSGEQYF
TGTGCCAGCAGCGAGCTTCCTTCGGGCGAGCAGTACTTC
>.|.|TRBJ1-2|TRBV2
CASRDSTRGYTF
TGTGCCAGCAGGGATTCGACAAGAGGCTACACCTTC
>.|.|TRBJ2-7|TRBV18
CASSPSVGGEQYF
TGTGCCAGCTCACCTTCGGTAGGGGGCGAGCAGTACTTC
>.|TRBD1|TRBJ2-2|TRBV20-1
CSARRDRNTGELFF
TGCAGTGCTCGCCGGGACAGAAACACCGGGGAGCTGTTTTTT
>.|.|TRBJ1-1|TRBV5-1
CASSPDGLRGGAFF
TGCGCCAGCAGCCCAGACGGATTACGGGGGGGAGCTTTCTTT
>few|TRBD1|TRBJ2-7|TRBV7-7
CASSLGPKGGSEQYF
TGTGCTAGCAGCTTAGGTCCCAAAGGGGGCTCCGAGCAGTACTTC
>.|TRBD2|TRBJ2-1|TRBV2
CASNPAGARSEQFF
TGTGCCAGCAATCCAGCGGGAGCGCGCAGTGAGCAGTTCTTC
>few|TRBD1|TRBJ1-2|TRBV14
CASSQDLRGQGVYGYTF
TGTGCCAGCAGCCAAGATCTCCGGGGACAGGGAGTCTATGGCTACACCTTC
>.|TRBD2|TRBJ2-7|TRBV20-1
CSASSSGSYEQYF
TGCAGTGCTAGTTCTAGCGGCTCCTACGAGCAGTACTTC
>.|TRBD2|TRBJ2-3|TRBV6-1
CASSEVGLAGHGEGTDTQYF
TGTGCCAGCAGTGAAGTGGGACTAGCGGGCCATGGGGAGGGCACAGATACGCAGTATTTT
>.|TRBD2|TRBJ2-1|TRBV7-2
CASSLKGLAAQFF
TGTGCCAGCAGCTTAAAGGGACTAGCGGCACAGTTCTTC
>few|.|TRBJ1-2|TRBV18
CASSPEVNYGYTF
TGTGCCAGCTCACCCGAGGTTAACTATGGCTACACCTTC
>few|TRBD2|TRBJ2-7|TRBV14
CASSQPSGRSYEQYF
TGTGCCAGCAGCCAGCCTAGCGGGAGATCCTACGAGCAGTACTTC
>.|TRBD2|TRBJ2-3|TRBV6-1
CASSQPAGEASWTDTQYF
TGTGCCAGCAGTCAACCAGCGGGAGAGGCGTCTTGGACAGATACGCAGTATTTT
>few|.|TRBJ1-2|TRBV3-1
CASSQVQGNYGYTF
TGTGCCAGCAGCCAAGTTCAGGGCAACTATGGCTACACCTTC
>.|.|TRBJ2-3|TRBV20-1
CSARPEALGGRTQYF
TGCAGTGCTAGACCTGAGGCCCTTGGCGGAAGGACGCAGTATTTT
>few|.|TRBJ2-7|TRBV6-1
CASSEGRGHTYEQYF
TGTGCCAGCAGTGAAGGTAGGGGCCACACCTACGAGCAGTACTTC
>.|TRBD2|TRBJ2-5|TRBV3-1
CASSQAGGETQYF
TGTGCCAGCAGCCAAGCGGGGGGAGAGACCCAGTACTTC
>.|.|TRBJ1-3|TRBV27
CASSLQGPGNTIYF
TGTGCCAGCAGTCTTCAGGGGCCCGGAAACACCATATATTTT
>.|.|TRBJ2-3|TRBV9
CASSVGGGLHRYAYF
TGTGCCAGCAGCGTAGGGGGCGGACTGCACAGATACGCGTATTTT
>.|.|TRBJ2-3|TRBV29-1
CSVRGSRETSTDTQYF
TGCAGCGTCCGAGGTTCCCGGGAAACTAGCACAGATACGCAGTATTTT
>.|TRBD1|TRBJ2-1|TRBV5-4
CASSLGIGQGTYNEQFF
TGTGCCAGCAGCTTGGGCATCGGACAGGGCACGTACAATGAGCAGTTCTTC
>.|.|TRBJ2-7|TRBV6-1
CASSETAVSSYEQYF
TGTGCCAGCAGTGAAACGGCGGTCTCCTCCTACGAGCAGTACTTC
>few|TRBD1|TRBJ2-5|TRBV11-1
CASNQGERETQYF
TGTGCCAGCAACCAGGGGGAACGCGAGACCCAGTACTTC